A selection of T cell receptor beta chains follows, all from one sample in a study of blood T cell repertoires in COVID-19. The protocol was immunoSEQ multiplex PCR, while the TCRdb copy is restricted to in-frame clones and leaves out a portion. This sample yields 200,000 to 300,000 clones, of which 85% to 90% are seen a single time; about 0.99% belongs to the top ten. Sequencing was carried out using peripheral blood. The receptors were gathered from a middle-aged woman who had recovered from COVID-19. Both conserved end residues are part of each CDR3. A D gene is named only where the DNA matches it firmly. The size of a clone is reported for some rows only, either as once, few or many, or as a class for expanded clones.

V: TRBV4-2; length: 15; D: TRBD2; J: TRBJ2-3; size: -; DNA: TGTGCCAGCAGCCACGGGGCTAGCGGATCGGATACGCAGTATTTT; CDR3: CASSHGASGSDTQYF
V: TRBV2; length: 16; D: TRBD1; J: TRBJ1-5; size: few; DNA: TGTGCCAGCAGGACGGGACAGGGGGGCCTCAATCAGCCCCAGCATTTT; CDR3: CASRTGQGGLNQPQHF
V: TRBV7-2; length: 12; D: -; J: TRBJ2-3; size: -; DNA: TGTGCCAGCAGAGGGGGGGTGGATACGCAGTATTTT; CDR3: CASRGGVDTQYF
V: TRBV27; length: 15; D: TRBD2; J: TRBJ2-1; size: -; DNA: TGTGCCAGCAGTTGGGCGGGGGGCCCCCACAATGAGCAGTTCTTC; CDR3: CASSWAGGPHNEQFF
V: TRBV10-2; length: 14; D: TRBD1; J: TRBJ2-2; size: -; DNA: TGCGCCGGCACTCAGGGGGCGGGCACCGGGGAGCTGTTTTTT; CDR3: CAGTQGAGTGELFF
V: TRBV7-9; length: 13; D: -; J: TRBJ1-2; size: -; DNA: TGTGCCAGCAGCTTAGGGGCAGGGTATGGCTACACCTTC; CDR3: CASSLGAGYGYTF
V: TRBV9; length: 17; D: TRBD1; J: TRBJ1-1; size: -; DNA: TGTGCCAGCAGCGTAGCCGTTGGGCGGACAGGGAACACTGAAGCTTTCTTT; CDR3: CASSVAVGRTGNTEAFF
V: TRBV7-9; length: 18; D: -; J: TRBJ2-1; size: -; DNA: TGTGCCAGCAGCCCACCCGCGGGACTCGGGCGTGGGCCAAATGAGCAGTTCTTC; CDR3: CASSPPAGLGRGPNEQFF
V: TRBV19; length: 17; D: -; J: TRBJ2-5; size: -; DNA: TGTGCCAGTACCCCCCCTGGACTACCCAGAAGCCAAGAGACCCAGTACTTC; CDR3: CASTPPGLPRSQETQYF
V: TRBV27; length: 15; D: TRBD2; J: TRBJ2-1; size: -; DNA: TGTGCCAGCAGCCCCCGGCGGCGGGAGTACAATGAGCAGTTCTTC; CDR3: CASSPRRREYNEQFF
V: TRBV28; length: 13; D: -; J: TRBJ1-2; size: -; DNA: TGTGCCAGCAGTCGTACAGGCCTCTATGGCTACACCTTC; CDR3: CASSRTGLYGYTF
V: TRBV4-2; length: 14; D: TRBD1; J: TRBJ1-5; size: -; DNA: TGTGCCAGCAGCCGGGACAGGGTGCCACAGCCCCAGCATTTT; CDR3: CASSRDRVPQPQHF
V: TRBV3-1/TRBV3-2; length: 14; D: -; J: TRBJ1-4; size: -; DNA: TGTGCCAGCAGCCTGGAGGGAGCTAATGAAAAACTGTTTTTT; CDR3: CASSLEGANEKLFF
V: TRBV6-5; length: 12; D: -; J: TRBJ2-7; size: -; DNA: TGTGCCAGCAGGTCGGGTGCCTACGAGCAGTACTTC; CDR3: CASRSGAYEQYF